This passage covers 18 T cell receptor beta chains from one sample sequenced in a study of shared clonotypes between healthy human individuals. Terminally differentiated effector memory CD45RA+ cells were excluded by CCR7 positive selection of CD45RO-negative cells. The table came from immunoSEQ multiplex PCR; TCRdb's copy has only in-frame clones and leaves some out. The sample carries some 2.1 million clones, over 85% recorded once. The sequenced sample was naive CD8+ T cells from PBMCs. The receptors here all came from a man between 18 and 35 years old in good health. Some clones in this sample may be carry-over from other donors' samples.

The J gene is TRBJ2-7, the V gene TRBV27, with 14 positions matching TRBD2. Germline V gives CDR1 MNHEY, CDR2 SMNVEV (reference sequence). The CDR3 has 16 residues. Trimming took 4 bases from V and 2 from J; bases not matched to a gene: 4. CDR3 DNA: TGTGCCAGCAGTTCCCTGGGACTAGCGGGAGCCTACGAGCAGTACTTC. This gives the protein CASSSLGLAGAYEQYF.

The CDR3 sequence: CASSFTAGNQPQHF. For the CDR3, the DNA is TGTGCCAGCAGTTTTACCGCGGGCAATCAGCCCCAGCATTTT. The chain couples TRBV28 to TRBJ1-5, with D hard to call. CDR1 MDHEN and CDR2 SYDVKM come from the germline V gene. This CDR3 is 14 amino acids long. The ends were cut back, 3 bases at V and 2 bases at J, with 8 bases in the middle.

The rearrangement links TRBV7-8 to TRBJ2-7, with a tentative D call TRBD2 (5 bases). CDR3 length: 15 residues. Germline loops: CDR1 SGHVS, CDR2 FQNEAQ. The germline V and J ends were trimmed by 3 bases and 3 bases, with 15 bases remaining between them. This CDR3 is CASSFGSWRIYEQYF. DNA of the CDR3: TGTGCCAGCAGCTTTGGGAGCTGGCGAATCTACGAGCAGTACTTC.

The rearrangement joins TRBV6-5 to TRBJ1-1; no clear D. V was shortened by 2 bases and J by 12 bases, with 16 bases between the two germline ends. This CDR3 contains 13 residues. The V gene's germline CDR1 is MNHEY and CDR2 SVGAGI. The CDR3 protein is CASSYGPGIEPFF. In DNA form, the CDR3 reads TGTGCCAGCAGTTACGGGCCAGGTATCGAGCCTTTCTTT.

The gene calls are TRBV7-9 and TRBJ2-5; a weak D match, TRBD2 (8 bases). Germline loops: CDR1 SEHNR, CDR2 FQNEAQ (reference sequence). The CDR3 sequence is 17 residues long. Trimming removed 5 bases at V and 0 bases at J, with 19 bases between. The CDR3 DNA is TGTGCCAGCAGCCGGCCGGGAGGGGGCCTACACCAAGAGACCCAGTACTTC. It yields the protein CASSRPGGGLHQETQYF.

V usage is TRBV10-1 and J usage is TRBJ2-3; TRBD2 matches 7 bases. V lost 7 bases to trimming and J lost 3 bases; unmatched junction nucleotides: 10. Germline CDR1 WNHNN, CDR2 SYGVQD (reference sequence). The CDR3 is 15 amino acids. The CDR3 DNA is TGCGCCAGCAATCGCCCGGGGGGAGGGACAGATACGCAGTATTTT. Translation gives CASNRPGGGTDTQYF.

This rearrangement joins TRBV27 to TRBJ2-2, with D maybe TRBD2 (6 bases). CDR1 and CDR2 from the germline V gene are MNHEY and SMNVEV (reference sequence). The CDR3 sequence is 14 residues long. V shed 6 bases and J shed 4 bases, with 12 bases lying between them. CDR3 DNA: TGTGCCAGCAGGGTGGGGGGTGGCACCGGGGAGCTGTTTTTT. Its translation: CASRVGGGTGELFF.

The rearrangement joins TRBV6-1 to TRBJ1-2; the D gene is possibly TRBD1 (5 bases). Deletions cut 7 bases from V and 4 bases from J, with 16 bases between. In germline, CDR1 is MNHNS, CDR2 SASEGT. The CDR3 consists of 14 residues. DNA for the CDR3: TGTGCCAGCACCCCCCGGGACGGAATCTATGGCTACACCTTC. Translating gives CASTPRDGIYGYTF.

CDR3 nucleotide sequence: TGTGCCAGCAGTTTAAGCCAGGGGTATGGCTACACCTTC. Its protein product is CASSLSQGYGYTF. V is TRBV27 and J is TRBJ1-2; D is perhaps TRBD1 (6 bases). Per the germline V gene, CDR1 is MNHEY and CDR2 is SMNVEV (reference sequence). V was trimmed by 2 bases and J by 5 bases, leaving 9 bases between them. The length of the CDR3 is 13 residues.

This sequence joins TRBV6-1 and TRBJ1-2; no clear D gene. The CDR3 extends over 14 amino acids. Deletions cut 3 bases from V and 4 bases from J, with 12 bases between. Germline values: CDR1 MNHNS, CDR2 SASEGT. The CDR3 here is CASSDVPGLYGYTF. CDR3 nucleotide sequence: TGTGCCAGCAGTGACGTTCCGGGTCTCTATGGCTACACCTTC.

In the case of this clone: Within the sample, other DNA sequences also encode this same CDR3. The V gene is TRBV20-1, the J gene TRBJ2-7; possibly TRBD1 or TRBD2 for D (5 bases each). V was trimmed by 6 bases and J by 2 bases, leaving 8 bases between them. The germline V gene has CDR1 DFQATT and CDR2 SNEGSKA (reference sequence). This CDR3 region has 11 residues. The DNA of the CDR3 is TGCAGTGCCCGAGGGGCCTACGAGCAGTACTTC. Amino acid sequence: CSARGAYEQYF.

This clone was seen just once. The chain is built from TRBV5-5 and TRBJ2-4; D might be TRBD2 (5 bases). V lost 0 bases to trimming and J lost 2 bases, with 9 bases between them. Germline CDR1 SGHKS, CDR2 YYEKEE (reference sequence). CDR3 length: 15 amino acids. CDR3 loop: CASSLVEDSKNIQYF. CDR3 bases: TGTGCCAGCAGCTTGGTTGAGGACTCCAAAAACATTCAGTACTTC.

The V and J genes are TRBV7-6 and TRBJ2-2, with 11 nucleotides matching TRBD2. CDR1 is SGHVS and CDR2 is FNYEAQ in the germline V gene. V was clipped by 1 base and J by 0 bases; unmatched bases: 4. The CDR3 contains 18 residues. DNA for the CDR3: TGTGCCAGCAGCTTAGGAGCTAGCGGGAGGACGAACACCGGGGAGCTGTTTTTT. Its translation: CASSLGASGRTNTGELFF.

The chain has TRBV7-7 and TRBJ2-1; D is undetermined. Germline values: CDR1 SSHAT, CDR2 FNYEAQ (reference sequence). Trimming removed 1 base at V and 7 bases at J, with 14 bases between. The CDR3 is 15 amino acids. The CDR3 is CASSLVVVPYNEQFF. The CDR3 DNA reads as TGTGCCAGCAGCTTAGTGGTTGTCCCTTATAATGAGCAGTTCTTC.

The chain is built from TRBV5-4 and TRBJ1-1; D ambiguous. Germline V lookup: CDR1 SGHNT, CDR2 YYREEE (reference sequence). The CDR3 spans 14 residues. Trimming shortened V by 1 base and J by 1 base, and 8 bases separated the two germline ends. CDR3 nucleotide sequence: TGTGCCAGCAGCTTGCGACGGGGGAACACTGAAGCTTTCTTT. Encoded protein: CASSLRRGNTEAFF.

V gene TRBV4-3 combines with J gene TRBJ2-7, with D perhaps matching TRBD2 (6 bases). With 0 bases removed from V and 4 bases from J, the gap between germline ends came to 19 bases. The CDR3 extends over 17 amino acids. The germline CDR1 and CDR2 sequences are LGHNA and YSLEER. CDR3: CASSQEGGDASSYEQYF. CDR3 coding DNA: TGCGCCAGCAGCCAAGAAGGAGGGGACGCGTCGTCTTACGAGCAGTACTTC.

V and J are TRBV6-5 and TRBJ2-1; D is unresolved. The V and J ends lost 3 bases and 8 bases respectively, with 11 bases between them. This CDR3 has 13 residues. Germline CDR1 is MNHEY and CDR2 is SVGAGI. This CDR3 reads CASSYKAVHEQFF. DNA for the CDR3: TGTGCCAGCAGTTATAAGGCAGTCCATGAGCAGTTCTTC.

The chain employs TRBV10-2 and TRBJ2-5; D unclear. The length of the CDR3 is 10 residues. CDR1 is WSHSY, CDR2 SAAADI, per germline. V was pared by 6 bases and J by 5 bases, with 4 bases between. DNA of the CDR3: TGCGCCAGCAGATCGGAGACCCAGTACTTC. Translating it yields CASRSETQYF.